Sequencing of this T cell receptor (beta chain) was carried out in a study of cytomegalovirus exposure and HLA in healthy donors (dated by TCRdb to 2017 to 2019). Background for the entire study: The 670 or so repertoires of the first cohort and the approximately 130 validation repertoires were produced on the same platform, according to a later analysis. The aim of the study was to test whether cataloging public T cell receptors could identify signatures of past pathogen exposure. In addition to the first cohort of 666 subjects, a separate validation cohort of 130 or so different subjects was used. To predict cytomegalovirus infection status, the study combined high-throughput TCR immunosequencing, statistical association of individual TCRs with disease status, and machine learning. The investigation overall reported the following: The study gave a list of about 160 TCR beta chains associated with cytomegalovirus. Subsequent analysis determined that TCRs grouped into clusters in the first cohort also showed a tendency toward co-occurrence across the 90 to 150 validation repertoires, and approximately 93% of cluster scores exceeded 0. A few of the identified cytomegalovirus-associated TCR beta chains were confirmed in vitro to be specific for cytomegalovirus antigens. The validation cohort had no HLA typing available for a later analysis, so co-occurrence within that cohort was assessed over all 110 or so repertoires. In both the original and validation cohorts, the classifier was reported to diagnose cytomegalovirus status with high specificity and sensitivity. Across donors, most TCR sequences were observed very rarely, whereas some public TCRs were present in many individuals. The authors suggested that the approach could potentially be generalized to other disease states and immunological phenotypes.

The donors belonged to the validation cohort of about 120 subjects, which was separate from the roughly 670-subject first cohort. Turning to this clone: The specificity of this receptor is unknown. No qualities accompany the bases; no much larger clone lies one base away.

The protocol used for the library was the immunoSEQ multiplex PCR assay. Per the original workflow: To diagnose cytomegalovirus status from the catalog of TCR beta chain sequences, a statistical classification framework was built. TCRdb holds this immuneACCESS table with in-frame rearrangements only. Some clones are missing; in checked studies, unresolved V genes explain under half, and the rest has no known cause. V and J calls and clone size are as listed in that table; D and trimming were resolved from the DNA. The table for this sample lists some 140,000 clones; more than 70% of them were counted only once. The ten largest clones take up around 2.1% of the sample. The germline V gene encodes CDR1 SGHRS and CDR2 YFSETQ. The CDR3 starts with the cysteine, ends with the phenylalanine, and has 13 residues. CDR3 DNA only is kept here, 39 bases in frame from base 1. V loses 7 bases at its end and J loses 2 bases; junction bases beyond the gene matches: 2.

The sequencing sample was made of PBMCs. The chain couples TRBV5-1 to TRBJ2-3; 9 central nucleotides agree with TRBD1. The TCR was taken from a human donor in good health. The DNA sequence is TGCGCCAGCGCACAGGGGGCCACAGATACGCAGTATTTT. This sequence encodes CASAQGATDTQYF.